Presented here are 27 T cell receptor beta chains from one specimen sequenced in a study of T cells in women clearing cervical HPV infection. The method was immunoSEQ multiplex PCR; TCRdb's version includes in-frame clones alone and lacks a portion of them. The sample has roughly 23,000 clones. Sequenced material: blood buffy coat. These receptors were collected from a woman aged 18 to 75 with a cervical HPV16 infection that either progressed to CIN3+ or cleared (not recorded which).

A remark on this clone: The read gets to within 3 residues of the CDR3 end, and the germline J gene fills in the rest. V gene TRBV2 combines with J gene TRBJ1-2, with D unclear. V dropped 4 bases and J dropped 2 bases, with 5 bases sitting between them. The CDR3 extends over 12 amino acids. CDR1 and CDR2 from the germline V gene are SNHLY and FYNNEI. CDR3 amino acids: CASSVENYGYTF. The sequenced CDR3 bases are TGTGCCAGCAGTGTAGAGAACTATGGC.

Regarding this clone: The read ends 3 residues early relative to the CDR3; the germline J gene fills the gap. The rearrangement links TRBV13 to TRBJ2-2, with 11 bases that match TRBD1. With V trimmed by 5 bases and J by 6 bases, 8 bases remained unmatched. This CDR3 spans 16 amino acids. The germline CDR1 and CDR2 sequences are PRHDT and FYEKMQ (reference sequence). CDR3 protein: CASSTRDRGGAGELFF. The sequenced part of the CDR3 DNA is TGTGCCAGCAGCACGCGGGACAGGGGGGGAGCCGGGGAG.

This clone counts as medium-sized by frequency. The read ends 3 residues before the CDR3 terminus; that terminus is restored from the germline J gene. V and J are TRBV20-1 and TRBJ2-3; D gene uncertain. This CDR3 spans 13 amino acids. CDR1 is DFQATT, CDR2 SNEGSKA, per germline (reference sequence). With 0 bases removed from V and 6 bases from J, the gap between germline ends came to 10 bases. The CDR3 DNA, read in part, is TGCAGTGCTAGAGACAATAACCGGGATACG. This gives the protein CSARDNNRDT. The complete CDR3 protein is CSARDNNRDTQYF.

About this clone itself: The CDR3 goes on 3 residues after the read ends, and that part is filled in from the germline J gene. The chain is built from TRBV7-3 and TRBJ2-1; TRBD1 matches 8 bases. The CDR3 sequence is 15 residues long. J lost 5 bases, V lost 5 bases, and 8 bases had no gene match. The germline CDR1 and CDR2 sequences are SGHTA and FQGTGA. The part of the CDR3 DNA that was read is TGTGCCAGCAGCCTGTCAGGGGGCAGTGACAATGAG. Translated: CASSLSGGSDNE. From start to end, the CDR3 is CASSLSGGSDNEQFF.

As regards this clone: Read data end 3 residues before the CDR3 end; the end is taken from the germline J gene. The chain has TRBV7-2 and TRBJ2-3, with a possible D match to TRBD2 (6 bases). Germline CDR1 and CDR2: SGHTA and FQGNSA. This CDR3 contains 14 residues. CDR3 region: CASSLGGAGAPQYF. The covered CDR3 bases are TGTGCCAGCAGCTTGGGGGGTGCCGGGGCCCCG.

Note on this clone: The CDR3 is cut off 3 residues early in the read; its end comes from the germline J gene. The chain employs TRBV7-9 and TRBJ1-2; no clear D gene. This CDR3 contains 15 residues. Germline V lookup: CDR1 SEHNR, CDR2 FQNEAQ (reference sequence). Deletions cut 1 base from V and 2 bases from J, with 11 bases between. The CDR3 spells CASSLEFAGNYGYTF. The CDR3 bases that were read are TGTGCCAGCAGCTTAGAATTTGCGGGGAACTATGGC.

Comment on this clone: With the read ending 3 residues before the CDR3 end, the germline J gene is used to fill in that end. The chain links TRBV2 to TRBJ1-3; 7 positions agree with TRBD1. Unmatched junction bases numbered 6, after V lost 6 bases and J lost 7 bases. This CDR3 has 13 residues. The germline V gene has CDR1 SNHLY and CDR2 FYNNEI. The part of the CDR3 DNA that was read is TGTGCCAGCAGCTGGGACAGAAGGAACACC. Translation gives CASSWDRRNT. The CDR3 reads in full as CASSWDRRNTIYF.

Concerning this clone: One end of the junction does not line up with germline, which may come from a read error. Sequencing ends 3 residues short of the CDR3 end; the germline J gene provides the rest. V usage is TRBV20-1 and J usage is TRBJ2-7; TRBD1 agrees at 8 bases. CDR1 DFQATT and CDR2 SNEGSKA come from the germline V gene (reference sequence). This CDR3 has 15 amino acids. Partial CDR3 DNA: TGCAGGGCTAGGGCGGGTGGGACAGGTTCCTACGAG. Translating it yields CRARAGGTGSYE. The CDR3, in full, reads CRARAGGTGSYEQYF.

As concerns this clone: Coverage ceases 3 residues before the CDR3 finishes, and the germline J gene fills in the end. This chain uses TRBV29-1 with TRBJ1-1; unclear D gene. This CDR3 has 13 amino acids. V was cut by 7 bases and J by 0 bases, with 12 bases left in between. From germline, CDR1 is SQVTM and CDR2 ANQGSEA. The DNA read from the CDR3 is TGCAGCGCATCGACATTCATGAACACTGAA. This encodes CSASTFMNTE. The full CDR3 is CSASTFMNTEAFF.

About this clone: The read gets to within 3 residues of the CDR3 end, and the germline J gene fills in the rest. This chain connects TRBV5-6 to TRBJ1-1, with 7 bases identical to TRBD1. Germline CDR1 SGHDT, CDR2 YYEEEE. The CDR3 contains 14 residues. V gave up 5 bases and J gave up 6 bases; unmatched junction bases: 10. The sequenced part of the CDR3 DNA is TGTGCCAGCAGTTGGGGAGGACAGGTACCTGAA. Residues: CASSWGGQVPE. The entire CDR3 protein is CASSWGGQVPEAFF.

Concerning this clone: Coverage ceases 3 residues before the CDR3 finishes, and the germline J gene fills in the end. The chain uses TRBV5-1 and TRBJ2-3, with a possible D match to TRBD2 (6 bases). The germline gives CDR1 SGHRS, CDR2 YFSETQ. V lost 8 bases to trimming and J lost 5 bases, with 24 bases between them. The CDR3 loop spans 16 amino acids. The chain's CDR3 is CARLPSGVPGGDTQYF. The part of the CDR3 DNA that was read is TGCGCCAGGTTACCTTCGGGAGTCCCCGGGGGAGATACG. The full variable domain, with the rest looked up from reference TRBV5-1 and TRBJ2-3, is KAGVTQTPRYLIKTRGQQVTLSCSPISGHRSVSWYQQTPGQGLQFLFEYFSETQRNKGNFPGRFSGRQFSNSRSEMNVSTLELGDSALYLCARLPSGVPGGDTQYFGPGTRLTVL.

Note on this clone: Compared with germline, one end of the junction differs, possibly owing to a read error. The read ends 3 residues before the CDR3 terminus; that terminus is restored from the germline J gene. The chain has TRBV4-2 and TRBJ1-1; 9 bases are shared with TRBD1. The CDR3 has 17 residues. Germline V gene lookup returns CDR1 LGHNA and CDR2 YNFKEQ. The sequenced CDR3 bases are TGCGCCAGCAGCCTCACATGGACAGGGGCAAAGGGCACTGAA. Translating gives CASSLTWTGAKGTE. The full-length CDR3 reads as CASSLTWTGAKGTEAFF.

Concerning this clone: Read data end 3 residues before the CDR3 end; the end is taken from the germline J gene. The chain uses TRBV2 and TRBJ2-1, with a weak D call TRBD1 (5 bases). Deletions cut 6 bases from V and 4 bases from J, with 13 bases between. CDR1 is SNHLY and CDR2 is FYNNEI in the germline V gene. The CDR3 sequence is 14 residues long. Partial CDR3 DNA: TGTGCCAGCAGCGCAGGGTTCCAGTACAATGAG. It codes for CASSAGFQYNE. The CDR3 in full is CASSAGFQYNEQFF.

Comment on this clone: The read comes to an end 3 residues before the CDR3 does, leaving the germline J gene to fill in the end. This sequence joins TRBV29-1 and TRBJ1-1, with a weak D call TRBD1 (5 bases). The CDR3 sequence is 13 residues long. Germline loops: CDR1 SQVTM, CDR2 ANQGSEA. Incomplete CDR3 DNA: TGCAGCGTTAATCTGAGGGGAGTGGATCGC. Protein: CSVNLRGVDR. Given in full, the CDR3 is CSVNLRGVDRAFF.

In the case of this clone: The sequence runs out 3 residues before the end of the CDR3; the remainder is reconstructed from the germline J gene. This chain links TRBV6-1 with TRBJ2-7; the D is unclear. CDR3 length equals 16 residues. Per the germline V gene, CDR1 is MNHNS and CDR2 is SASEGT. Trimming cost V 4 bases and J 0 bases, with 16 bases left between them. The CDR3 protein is CASSVRLPLSSYEQYF. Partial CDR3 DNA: TGTGCCAGCAGTGTCCGACTCCCCTTAAGCTCCTACGAG.

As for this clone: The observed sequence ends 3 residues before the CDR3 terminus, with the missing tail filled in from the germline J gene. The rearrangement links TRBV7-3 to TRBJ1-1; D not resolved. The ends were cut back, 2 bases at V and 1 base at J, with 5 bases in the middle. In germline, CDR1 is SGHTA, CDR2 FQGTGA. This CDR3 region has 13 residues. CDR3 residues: CASSLAENTEAFF. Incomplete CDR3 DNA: TGTGCCAGCAGCTTAGCGGAGAACACTGAA.

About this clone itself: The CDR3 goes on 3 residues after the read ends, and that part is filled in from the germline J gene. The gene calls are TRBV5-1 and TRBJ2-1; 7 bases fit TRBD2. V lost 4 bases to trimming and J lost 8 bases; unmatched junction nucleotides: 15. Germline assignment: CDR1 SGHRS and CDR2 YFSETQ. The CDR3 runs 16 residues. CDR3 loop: CASSTFGLVGGDEQFF. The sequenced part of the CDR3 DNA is TGCGCCAGCAGCACATTCGGACTAGTTGGAGGGGATGAG.

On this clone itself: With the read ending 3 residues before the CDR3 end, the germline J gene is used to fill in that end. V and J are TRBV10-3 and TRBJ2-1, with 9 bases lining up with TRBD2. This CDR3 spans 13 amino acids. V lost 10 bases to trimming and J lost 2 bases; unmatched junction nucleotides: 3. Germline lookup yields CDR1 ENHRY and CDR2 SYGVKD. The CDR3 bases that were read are TGTGCCACGCGGGGGGGGCCCTACAATGAG. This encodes CATRGGPYNE. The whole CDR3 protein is CATRGGPYNEQFF.

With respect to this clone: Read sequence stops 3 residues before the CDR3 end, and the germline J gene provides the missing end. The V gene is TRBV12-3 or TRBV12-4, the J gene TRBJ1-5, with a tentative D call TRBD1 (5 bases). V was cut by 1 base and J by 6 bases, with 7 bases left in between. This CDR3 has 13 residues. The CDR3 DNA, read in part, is TGTGCCAGCAGTTTAGGGGGCCCTCAGCCC. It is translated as CASSLGGPQP. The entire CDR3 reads CASSLGGPQPQHF.

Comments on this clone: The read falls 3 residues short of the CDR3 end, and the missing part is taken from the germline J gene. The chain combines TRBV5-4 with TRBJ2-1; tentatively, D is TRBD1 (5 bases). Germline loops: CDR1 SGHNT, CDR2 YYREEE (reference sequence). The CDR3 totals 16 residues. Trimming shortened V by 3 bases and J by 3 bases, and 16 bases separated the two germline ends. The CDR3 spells CASSSYSAQGYNEQFF. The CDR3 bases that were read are TGTGCCAGCAGCTCGTATTCGGCGCAGGGCTACAATGAG.

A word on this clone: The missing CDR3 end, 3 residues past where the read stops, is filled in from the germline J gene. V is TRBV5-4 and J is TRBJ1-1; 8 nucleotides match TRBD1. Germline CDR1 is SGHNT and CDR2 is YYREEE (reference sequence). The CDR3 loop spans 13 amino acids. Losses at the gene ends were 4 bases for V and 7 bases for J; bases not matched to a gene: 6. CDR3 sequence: CASSQGAQGEAFF. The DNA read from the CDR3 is TGTGCCAGCAGCCAGGGGGCACAAGGTGAA.

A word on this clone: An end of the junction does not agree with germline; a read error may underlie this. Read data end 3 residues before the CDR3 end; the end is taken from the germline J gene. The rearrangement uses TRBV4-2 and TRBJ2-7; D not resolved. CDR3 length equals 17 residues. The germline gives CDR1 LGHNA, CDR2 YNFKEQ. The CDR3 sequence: CASSQKTFSAGPLEQYF. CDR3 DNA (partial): TGCGCCAGCAGCCAAAAGACGTTTTCGGCAGGTCCTCTCGAG.

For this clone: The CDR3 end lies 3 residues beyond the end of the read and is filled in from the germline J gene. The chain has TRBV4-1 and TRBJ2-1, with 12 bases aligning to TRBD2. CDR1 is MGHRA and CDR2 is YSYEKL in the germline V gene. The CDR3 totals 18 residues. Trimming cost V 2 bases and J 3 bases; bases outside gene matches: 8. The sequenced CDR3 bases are TGCGCCAGCAGCCAAATCGATATGGGACTAGCGGGCTACAATGAG. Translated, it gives CASSQIDMGLAGYNE. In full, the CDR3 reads CASSQIDMGLAGYNEQFF.

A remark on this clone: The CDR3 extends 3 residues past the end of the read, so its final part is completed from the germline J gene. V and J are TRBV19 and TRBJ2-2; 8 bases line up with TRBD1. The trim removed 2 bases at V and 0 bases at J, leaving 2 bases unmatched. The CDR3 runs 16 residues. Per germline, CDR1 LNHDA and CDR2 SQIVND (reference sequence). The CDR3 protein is CASSIQGATNTGELFF. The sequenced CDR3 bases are TGTGCCAGTAGTATACAGGGGGCTACGAACACCGGGGAG.

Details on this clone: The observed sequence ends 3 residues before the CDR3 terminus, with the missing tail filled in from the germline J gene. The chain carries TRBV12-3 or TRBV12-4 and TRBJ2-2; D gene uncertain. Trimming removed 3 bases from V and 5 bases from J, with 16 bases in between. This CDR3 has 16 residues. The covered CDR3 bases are TGTGCCAGCAGTTTGCCGACGGCTTTAGGGACCGGGGAG. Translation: CASSLPTALGTGE. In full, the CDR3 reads CASSLPTALGTGELFF.

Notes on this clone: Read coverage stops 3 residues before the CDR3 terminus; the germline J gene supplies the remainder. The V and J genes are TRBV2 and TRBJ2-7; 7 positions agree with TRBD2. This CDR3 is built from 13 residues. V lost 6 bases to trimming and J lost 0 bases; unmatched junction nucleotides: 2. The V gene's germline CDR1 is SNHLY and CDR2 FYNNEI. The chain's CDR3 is CASSVAGSYEQYF. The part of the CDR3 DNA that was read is TGTGCCAGCAGCGTAGCGGGCTCCTACGAG.

CDR3 bases read: TGTGCCAGTAGTATCGGGGACAGGACGTTGGCTGGGGCCAACGTC. Its protein is CASSIGDRTLAGANV. The whole CDR3 sequence reads CASSIGDRTLAGANVLTF. The chain joins TRBV19 to TRBJ2-6; 8 nucleotides agree with TRBD1. The sequence runs out 3 residues before the end of the CDR3; the remainder is reconstructed from the germline J gene. Germline V CDR1 and CDR2: LNHDA, SQIVND (reference sequence). Trimming removed 3 bases from V and 2 bases from J; junction bases left unmatched: 9. The CDR3 contains 18 residues.